This T cell receptor (beta chain) was sequenced during a study of cytomegalovirus exposure and HLA in healthy donors. Study-level findings and limits: Cytomegalovirus association was listed for around 180 TCR beta chains. A few CMV-associated chains were confirmed in vitro to be specific for CMV antigens. The tendency of first-cohort TCR clusters to co-occur in the 120 or so validation repertoires was identified by a subsequent analysis.

This CDR3 is 15 amino acids long. V was pared by 5 bases and J by 7 bases, with 18 bases between. Germline values: CDR1 SGHVS, CDR2 FQNEAQ. This table comes from immunoSEQ multiplex PCR, and its TCRdb copy is limited to in-frame clones, with some not included. The table includes some 170,000 clones, approximately 86% detected once. This clone was found once. The antigen is undetermined. The chain employs TRBV7-8 and TRBJ1-5, with unresolved D. The clonotype comes from a young man in good health and CMV-seropositive. Sequencing used PBMCs. This chain's CDR3 is CASSTDLGERQPQHF. In nucleotides, the CDR3 is TGTGCCAGCAGCACGGACCTGGGAGAAAGGCAGCCCCAGCATTTT.